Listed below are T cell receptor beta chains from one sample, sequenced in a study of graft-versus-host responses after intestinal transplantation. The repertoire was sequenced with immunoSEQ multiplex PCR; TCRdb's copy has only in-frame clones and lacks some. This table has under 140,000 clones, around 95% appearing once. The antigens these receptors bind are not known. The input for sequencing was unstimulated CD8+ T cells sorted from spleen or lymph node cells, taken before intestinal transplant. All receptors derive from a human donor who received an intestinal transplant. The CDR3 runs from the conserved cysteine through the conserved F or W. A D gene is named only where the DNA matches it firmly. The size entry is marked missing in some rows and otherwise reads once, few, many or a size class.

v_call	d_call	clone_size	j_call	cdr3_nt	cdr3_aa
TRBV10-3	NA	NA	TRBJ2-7	TGTGCCATCAGTGAAGAGGGAATCGAGCAGTACTTC	CAISEEGIEQYF
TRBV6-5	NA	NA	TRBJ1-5	TGTGCCAGCAGTTACGGACCGACGGGTCAGCCCCAGCATTTT	CASSYGPTGQPQHF
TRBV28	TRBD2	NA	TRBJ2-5	TGTGCCAGCAGTTCCGGGGCTAGCGGACAAGAGACCCAGTACTTC	CASSSGASGQETQYF
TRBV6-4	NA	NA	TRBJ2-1	TGTGCCAGCAGTGACACACCTAGAGGGTCGGCTGAGCAGTTCTTC	CASSDTPRGSAEQFF
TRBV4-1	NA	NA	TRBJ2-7	TGCGCCAGCAGCCAAGATCCCGGGACCTACGAGCAGTACTTC	CASSQDPGTYEQYF
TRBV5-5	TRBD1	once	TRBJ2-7	TGTGCCAGCAGCGGGGGACAGGGGGCTCGGGAGCAGTACTTC	CASSGGQGAREQYF
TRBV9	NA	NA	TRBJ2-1	TGTGCCAGCAGCGTAGAAGGAGGCTCCTACAATGAGCAGTTCTTC	CASSVEGGSYNEQFF
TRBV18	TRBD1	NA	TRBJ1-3	TGTGCCAGCTCACCGATCGGACAGGGAGGTGGAAACACCATATATTTT	CASSPIGQGGGNTIYF
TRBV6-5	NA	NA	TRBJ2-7	TGTGCCAGCAGTGCCCGACTTAATCGGGACTACGAGCAGTACTTC	CASSARLNRDYEQYF
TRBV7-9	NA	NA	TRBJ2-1	TGTGCCAGCAGCCAAGTGGGAGGGGGAAATGAGCAGTTCTTC	CASSQVGGGNEQFF
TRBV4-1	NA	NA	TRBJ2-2	TGCGCCAGCAGCCACACCGGCGGGGAGCTGTTTTTT	CASSHTGGELFF
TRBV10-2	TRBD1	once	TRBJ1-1	TGCGCCAGCAGGGTGACAGGGTCGGCCATGAACACTGAAGCTTTCTTT	CASRVTGSAMNTEAFF
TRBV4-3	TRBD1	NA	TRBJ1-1	TGCGCCAGCAGCCAACGAGGGGACAGGGGGGACACTGAAGCTTTCTTT	CASSQRGDRGDTEAFF
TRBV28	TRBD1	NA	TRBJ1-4	TGTGCCAGCAGTTTATCTTATGTGGGACAGGGGAAAGAAAAACTGTTTTTT	CASSLSYVGQGKEKLFF
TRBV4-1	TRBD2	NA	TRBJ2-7	TGCGCCAGCAGCCAAACTAGCGGCTCCTACGAGCAGTACTTC	CASSQTSGSYEQYF